This T cell receptor (beta chain) originates from a study of spatial heterogeneity in lung cancer. This CDR3 is built from 17 residues. V lost 0 bases, J lost 4 bases, and 12 bases stayed unmatched. Germline lookup yields CDR1 SNHLY and CDR2 FYNNEI. This clonotype was detected a few times. From the 5' RACE reads, TCRdb called clonotypes with MiXCR, one entry per CDR3 protein. Of tens of thousands of distinct CDR3 sequences listed, 15% to 25% are singletons. Time point reported: sample taken at primary tumor resection. TCRs were sequenced from unsorted whole RNA of tumor, nontumor lung or PBMC. The sequence derives from a male donor with early-stage non-small cell lung cancer. The sample in question was PBMCs, obtained at surgery. The chain couples TRBV2 to TRBJ2-7; 7 bases are a match to TRBD1. The CDR3 nucleotides are TGTGCCAGCAGTGAAGCACCGCCTACAGGGGTCGATTACGAGCAGTACTTC. It yields the protein CASSEAPPTGVDYEQYF.